This T cell receptor beta chain derives from a study of OX40 agonist ivuxolimab in advanced cancers. Study at large: With ivuxolimab, an agonistic anti-OX40 (CD134) antibody, patients were treated. Prior anti-PD-1, anti-PD-L1 or anti-CTLA-4 therapy was allowed; approximately 41% had some.

Concerning this clone: Its antigen is unknown.

General study points: At 0.1 to 3.0 mg/kg, clonal expansion of CD4+ and CD8+ blood T cells had occurred by week 6. Some patients without response likewise showed low normalized clonal expansion.

Only in-frame clones appear in the TCRdb table, and some are missing; sequencing was by immunoSEQ multiplex PCR. This table has about 46,000 clones, over 75% appearing once. The sequencing here drew on CD4+ or CD8+ T cells sorted from blood, taken in a trial of the OX40 agonist ivuxolimab. The sequence was obtained from an adult with an advanced solid tumor such as melanoma, head and neck, liver or kidney cancer.

In nucleotides, the CDR3 is TGTGCCAGCAGCTTAGGGGGGGAAGATACGCAGTATTTT. Its protein product is CASSLGGEDTQYF. The chain links TRBV11-3 to TRBJ2-3, with D possibly being TRBD2 (6 bases). This CDR3 region has 13 residues. Between the trimmed V and J ends, which lost 1 base and 5 bases, there was a span of 7 bases. Germline CDR1 reads SGHNT; CDR2 reads YENEEA.